The rows below give T cell receptor beta chains drawn from one sample of a study of blood T cell repertoires in COVID-19. This table comes from immunoSEQ multiplex PCR, and its TCRdb copy is limited to in-frame clones, with some not included. The table lists 120,000 or so clones, less than 90% of them singletons, with just over 6.5% in the top ten. Sequencing used peripheral blood. The origin of the receptors is a man older than 75 with active or convalescent COVID-19. CDR3s include the opening cysteine and the closing phenylalanine or tryptophan. The D gene is left open where the match is weak. The size entry is marked missing in some rows and otherwise reads once, few, many or a size class.

TRBJ2-2	TRBV25-1	-	-	TGTGCCAGCAGTGAAACCACAGGGTTCACCGGGGAGCTGTTTTTT	CASSETTGFTGELFF
TRBJ1-3	TRBV27	-	-	TGTGCCAGCAGCAGGCTCTCCTCTGGAAACACCATATATTTT	CASSRLSSGNTIYF
TRBJ1-2	TRBV7-9	once	-	TGTGCCAGCAGCTTAGCGGGGGCATTCTATGGCTACACCTTC	CASSLAGAFYGYTF
TRBJ1-2	TRBV19	few	-	TGTGCCAGTAGAACAGGCCAAGCTAACTATGGCTACACCTTC	CASRTGQANYGYTF
TRBJ2-7	TRBV7-7	-	-	TGTGCCAGCAGCTTATCCAGGGAGGCCTCCTACGAGCAGTACTTC	CASSLSREASYEQYF
TRBJ2-1	TRBV29-1	once	-	TGCAGCGTTGAACGTGAGCAGTTCTTC	CSVEREQFF
TRBJ2-5	TRBV24-1	-	TRBD2	TGTGCCACCGCGGAGGATAGCGGGAGGGCCCAGGAGACCCAGTACTTC	CATAEDSGRAQETQYF
TRBJ2-1	TRBV9	-	TRBD2	TGTGCCAGCAGCAGGGGACTAGCGGGAGGACGTGGGGCATCCTACAATGAGCAGTTCTTC	CASSRGLAGGRGASYNEQFF
TRBJ1-6	TRBV7-9	-	-	TGTGCCAGCAGCTTAGGACAGCTTAATTCACCCCTCCACTTT	CASSLGQLNSPLHF
TRBJ1-1	TRBV10-3	-	-	TGTGCCATCAGTGAGTCTAAGGGGTTGAGGGCTTTCTTT	CAISESKGLRAFF
TRBJ1-4	TRBV13	-	TRBD1	TGTGCCAGCAGCAAGACAGGGCGAGCTAATGAAAAACTGTTTTTT	CASSKTGRANEKLFF
TRBJ2-7	TRBV15	once	TRBD2	TGTGCCACCAGCAGCGGGGGCCGGGGGGGTGCTGGAGTGTACGAGCAGTACTTC	CATSSGGRGGAGVYEQYF
TRBJ1-6	TRBV6-1	few	-	TGTGCCAGCAGTGAAGCGCTTCTAGGGGCGGAGAATTCACCCCTCCACTTT	CASSEALLGAENSPLHF
TRBJ1-5	TRBV6-5	-	-	TGTGCCAGCAGTCAACAGGGAGAGAATCAGCCCCAGCATTTT	CASSQQGENQPQHF
TRBJ2-1	TRBV2	-	TRBD2	TGTGCCAGCAGGAGGACTAGCGGGGCATTATACAATGAGCAGTTCTTC	CASRRTSGALYNEQFF
TRBJ1-2	TRBV28	-	-	TGTGCCAGCAGTCTCGGGATAAACTATGGCTACACCTTC	CASSLGINYGYTF
TRBJ2-5	TRBV28	once	TRBD2	TGTGCCAGCAAGCGAGCGGGGGGTCAAGAGACCCAGTACTTC	CASKRAGGQETQYF
TRBJ1-2	TRBV28	-	-	TGTGCCAGCAGTGGGTCGGCAGGCCTCCTTAACTATGGCTACACCTTC	CASSGSAGLLNYGYTF
TRBJ2-3	TRBV10-3	few	TRBD2	TGTGCCATCAGTGACCCGACTAGCGCTAGCACAGATACGCAGTATTTT	CAISDPTSASTDTQYF
TRBJ1-2	TRBV28	-	-	TGTGCCAGCAGTTCCGACCGCAGCGTTTATGGCTACACCTTC	CASSSDRSVYGYTF
TRBJ2-2	TRBV4-1	-	-	TGCGCCAGCAGCCAAGCCGGAGGTTTTAACACCGGGGAGCTGTTTTTT	CASSQAGGFNTGELFF
TRBJ2-2	TRBV24-1	-	TRBD2	TGTGCCACCAGTGATTTTGCGGGAGTGGTGAACGGGGAGCTGTTTTTT	CATSDFAGVVNGELFF
TRBJ1-4	TRBV19	-	TRBD1	TGTGCCAGTTACGGGACAGCAGACGGAAAACTGTTTTTT	CASYGTADGKLFF
TRBJ2-1	TRBV29-1	once	TRBD2	TGCAGCGTTGGGGACTACCTCTTGGATGAGCAGTTCTTC	CSVGDYLLDEQFF
TRBJ2-3	TRBV5-4	-	TRBD1	TGTGCCAGCAGCAGAATCGCCGGGACAGGGAAAGATACGCAGTATTTT	CASSRIAGTGKDTQYF